These T cell receptor beta chains were read from a single sample in a study of cytomegalovirus exposure and HLA in healthy donors. The assay was immunoSEQ multiplex PCR, and TCRdb's table has in-frame clones only and misses some. Counted here are about 160,000 clones, 70% to 80% occurring once; the ten biggest clones make up more than 1.3%. The material sequenced was PBMCs. The receptors derive from a male donor in good health and CMV-seronegative. Both conserved end residues are part of each CDR3. A D gene is named only where the DNA matches it firmly. Clone size is stated in some rows and not others, as once, few, many or a class when expanded.

j_gene	abundance	v_gene	d_gene	CDR3aa	CDR3nt
TRBJ2-3	NA	TRBV6-4	TRBD2	CASSEGGGGSTDTQYF	TGTGCCAGCAGTGAAGGAGGCGGGGGAAGCACAGATACGCAGTATTTT
TRBJ1-2	NA	TRBV6-5	NA	CASSYGEGTAGYTF	TGTGCCAGCAGTTACGGGGAGGGGACTGCTGGCTACACCTTC
TRBJ1-3	NA	TRBV2	NA	CASSGGGSGNTIYF	TGTGCCAGCAGTGGGGGAGGCTCTGGAAACACCATATATTTT
TRBJ1-1	NA	TRBV19	NA	CASSTITEVKEAFF	TGTGCCAGTAGTACAATCACAGAAGTCAAAGAAGCTTTCTTT
TRBJ2-5	NA	TRBV11-2	TRBD1	CASSSGGGGQGSREQYF	TGTGCCAGCAGCTCCGGAGGTGGGGGACAGGGGTCGCGTGAGCAGTACTTC
TRBJ2-7	NA	TRBV6-5	NA	CASSYSMAGRREQYF	TGTGCCAGCAGCTACTCAATGGCGGGACGCCGCGAGCAGTACTTC
TRBJ2-7	NA	TRBV28	NA	CASSFDDPYGGPTDLQYF	TGTGCCAGCAGTTTTGATGATCCATACGGGGGGCCTACGGACCTGCAGTACTTC
TRBJ2-1	NA	TRBV9	TRBD2	CASSVGGGAYNEQFF	TGTGCCAGCAGCGTAGGCGGGGGGGCCTACAATGAGCAGTTCTTC
TRBJ2-7	NA	TRBV7-7	NA	CASSQKNSYEQYF	TGTGCTAGCAGCCAAAAAAACAGCTACGAGCAGTACTTC
TRBJ1-2	NA	TRBV29-1	NA	CSVEDTANYGYTF	TGCAGCGTTGAAGACACGGCTAACTATGGCTACACCTTC
TRBJ1-3	NA	TRBV10-3	NA	CAISEGGGGPRSGNTIYF	TGTGCCATCAGTGAGGGGGGGGGCGGTCCGAGGTCTGGAAACACCATATATTTT
TRBJ1-6	NA	TRBV28	NA	CASSLPGDNSPLHF	TGTGCCAGCAGTTTACCGGGGGATAATTCACCCCTCCACTTT
TRBJ2-7	NA	TRBV5-1	NA	CASSPIGQHYEQYF	TGCGCCAGCAGCCCTATCGGACAGCACTACGAGCAGTACTTC
TRBJ2-3	NA	TRBV6-5	NA	CASSYAGDTQYF	TGTGCCAGCAGTTACGCGGGAGATACGCAGTATTTT
TRBJ2-7	NA	TRBV6-6	NA	CASSPGLGLKQYF	TGTGCCAGCAGCCCGGGACTGGGGTTAAAGCAGTACTTC
TRBJ2-3	NA	TRBV29-1	NA	CSASGARDTQYF	TGCAGCGCCAGCGGAGCAAGAGATACGCAGTATTTT
TRBJ1-2	NA	TRBV19	NA	CASSIAAEVNYGYTF	TGTGCCAGTAGTATAGCGGCGGAGGTTAACTATGGCTACACCTTC
TRBJ2-3	NA	TRBV7-2	NA	CASSLARGAVADTQYF	TGTGCCAGCAGCTTAGCCCGGGGGGCGGTCGCAGATACGCAGTATTTT
TRBJ1-2	NA	TRBV5-4	NA	CASSSNNAPYGYTF	TGTGCCAGCAGCTCGAACAACGCCCCCTATGGCTACACCTTC
TRBJ2-1	few	TRBV9	NA	CASSGGGSYYNEQFF	TGTGCCAGCAGCGGAGGGGGTTCGTACTACAATGAGCAGTTCTTC
TRBJ1-4	NA	TRBV15	TRBD1	CATSSEPGQGIVKLFF	TGTGCCACCAGCTCAGAACCGGGACAGGGGATCGTAAAACTGTTTTTT
TRBJ1-3	NA	TRBV7-9	TRBD1	CASTETIGTASGNTIYF	TGTGCCAGCACGGAGACGATTGGGACAGCCTCTGGAAACACCATATATTTT
TRBJ1-5	NA	TRBV28	NA	CASSPPAGWVQPQHF	TGTGCCAGCAGTCCCCCAGCAGGGTGGGTTCAGCCCCAGCATTTT
TRBJ1-2	NA	TRBV5-5	NA	CASRLGEGSYYGYTF	TGTGCCAGCAGGCTGGGGGAGGGGAGCTACTATGGCTACACCTTC
TRBJ1-3	NA	TRBV7-9	NA	CASSSGWDSGNTIYF	TGTGCCAGCAGCTCGGGGTGGGATTCTGGAAACACCATATATTTT
TRBJ2-2	NA	TRBV5-1	NA	CASSGGMNTGELFF	TGCGCCAGCAGCGGGGGGATGAACACCGGGGAGCTGTTTTTT
TRBJ1-4	NA	TRBV5-1	TRBD1	CASSLDSPGQGKEKLFF	TGCGCCAGCAGCTTGGATTCCCCGGGACAGGGCAAAGAAAAACTGTTTTTT
TRBJ2-7	NA	TRBV5-6	TRBD1	CASGTGVSYEQYF	TGTGCCAGCGGGACAGGGGTCTCCTACGAGCAGTACTTC
TRBJ2-1	NA	TRBV28	NA	CASSLGVPRIGNEQFF	TGTGCCAGCAGTCTCGGGGTACCACGAATCGGCAATGAGCAGTTCTTC
TRBJ2-7	few	TRBV5-1	TRBD2	CASSPGTSGLSYEQYF	TGCGCCAGCAGCCCCGGGACTAGCGGCCTCTCCTACGAGCAGTACTTC
TRBJ1-1	NA	TRBV28	NA	CASSLRHLTNTEAFF	TGTGCCAGCAGTTTACGACACCTAACGAACACTGAAGCTTTCTTT
TRBJ1-1	few	TRBV6-5	NA	CASTSTGYTEAFF	TGTGCCAGCACCTCCACGGGGTACACTGAAGCTTTCTTT
TRBJ2-3	few	TRBV11-2	NA	CASSLGGGRSTDTQYF	TGTGCCAGCAGCTTAGGGGGTGGGAGGAGCACAGATACGCAGTATTTT
TRBJ2-7	NA	TRBV18	TRBD1	CASSGRGGSYEQYF	TGTGCCAGCTCAGGGAGAGGGGGCTCGTACGAGCAGTACTTC
TRBJ2-1	once	TRBV9	TRBD2	CASSATGTSSGEQFF	TGTGCCAGCAGCGCTACCGGGACTAGCTCGGGTGAGCAGTTCTTC
TRBJ2-7	NA	TRBV28	NA	CASSRTIMPREQYF	TGTGCCAGCAGTCGAACCATCATGCCCAGGGAGCAGTACTTC
TRBJ1-4	once	TRBV7-2	NA	CASSRAWTVGEKLFF	TGTGCCAGCAGCCGAGCATGGACAGTAGGTGAAAAACTGTTTTTT
TRBJ2-7	NA	TRBV4-1	TRBD2	CASSQALAGGDEQYF	TGCGCCAGCAGCCAAGCCCTAGCGGGAGGCGACGAGCAGTACTTC
TRBJ1-1	NA	TRBV27	TRBD1	CASSLRGLNTEAFF	TGTGCCAGCAGTTTAAGGGGGCTGAACACTGAAGCTTTCTTT
TRBJ2-3	NA	TRBV19	NA	CASSTGDTQYF	TGTGCCAGTAGTACGGGAGATACGCAGTATTTT
TRBJ2-7	NA	TRBV25-1	TRBD1	CASRRQGVDEQYF	TGTGCCAGCAGACGACAGGGGGTCGACGAGCAGTACTTC
TRBJ1-1	NA	TRBV4-1	TRBD1	CASSQSTGRTEAFF	TGCGCCAGCAGCCAATCGACAGGGAGGACTGAAGCTTTCTTT
TRBJ2-7	NA	TRBV6-6	TRBD1	CASRETGTVTYEQYF	TGTGCCAGCAGAGAGACCGGGACAGTAACCTACGAGCAGTACTTC
TRBJ1-6	NA	TRBV7-9	NA	CASSSQAAPNSPLHF	TGTGCCAGCAGCTCCCAGGCAGCCCCTAATTCACCCCTCCACTTT
TRBJ1-4	NA	TRBV6-1	NA	CASSEQTTNEKLFF	TGTGCCAGCAGTGAGCAGACAACTAATGAAAAACTGTTTTTT
TRBJ1-5	few	TRBV4-2	NA	CASSHTQGGQPQHF	TGTGCCAGCAGCCACACGCAGGGTGGTCAGCCCCAGCATTTT
TRBJ2-3	NA	TRBV5-1	NA	CASSLGGRTDTQYF	TGCGCCAGCAGCTTGGGGGGGCGGACAGATACGCAGTATTTT
TRBJ1-3	NA	TRBV15	TRBD1	CATSRGGQGAGNTIYF	TGTGCCACCAGCAGAGGCGGCCAGGGGGCTGGAAACACCATATATTTT
TRBJ2-5	NA	TRBV30	NA	CAWAEQLNYRPQYF	TGTGCCTGGGCAGAACAGCTCAATTACCGGCCCCAGTACTTC
TRBJ1-2	NA	TRBV29-1	TRBD1	CSVRQGGNYGYTF	TGCAGCGTTCGACAGGGGGGGAACTATGGCTACACCTTC
TRBJ2-7	NA	TRBV7-9	TRBD2	CASSSPGRVREQYF	TGTGCCAGCAGCTCCCCGGGGAGGGTCCGCGAGCAGTACTTC
TRBJ2-7	NA	TRBV27	TRBD1	CASSPRTGGWNEQYF	TGTGCCAGCAGTCCCCGGACAGGGGGCTGGAACGAGCAGTACTTC
TRBJ1-6	NA	TRBV10-3	TRBD1	CAISDYGQGTSPLHF	TGTGCCATCAGTGACTACGGACAGGGTACCTCACCCCTCCACTTT